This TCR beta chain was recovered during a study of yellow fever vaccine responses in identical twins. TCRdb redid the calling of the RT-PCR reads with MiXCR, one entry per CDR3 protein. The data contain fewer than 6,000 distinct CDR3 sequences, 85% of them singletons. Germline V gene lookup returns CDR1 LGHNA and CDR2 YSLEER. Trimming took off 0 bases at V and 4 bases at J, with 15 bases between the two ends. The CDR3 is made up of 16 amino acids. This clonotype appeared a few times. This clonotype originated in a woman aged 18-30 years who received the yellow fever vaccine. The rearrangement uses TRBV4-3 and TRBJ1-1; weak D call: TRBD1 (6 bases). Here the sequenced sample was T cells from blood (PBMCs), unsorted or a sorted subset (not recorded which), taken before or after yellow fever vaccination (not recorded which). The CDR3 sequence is CASSQDRGFGGTEAFF. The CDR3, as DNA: TGCGCCAGCAGCCAAGACAGGGGCTTCGGTGGCACTGAAGCTTTCTTT.